Listed here are 20 T cell receptor beta chains from one sample, sequenced in a study of CD8 T cells in ankylosing spondylitis. TCRdb called the 5' RACE reads again in MiXCR, with one record for every CDR3 protein. In the table there are about 140,000 distinct CDR3 sequences, 6.5% to 8.5% of which are singletons. The specimen sequenced was synovial fluid, either unsorted or a sorted T cell fraction (not recorded which). These receptors came from a male donor with ankylosing spondylitis.

The CDR3 sequence is CSARDRRLQETQYF. The CDR3, as DNA: TGCAGTGCTAGAGATCGTAGACTGCAAGAGACCCAGTACTTC. The rearrangement links TRBV20-1 to TRBJ2-5; D remains unclear. The V gene lost 0 bases and the J gene lost 2 bases, with 10 bases spanning the gap. This CDR3 has 14 residues. Germline assignment: CDR1 DFQATT and CDR2 SNEGSKA (reference sequence).

This clonotype was seen a few times. The chain joins TRBV20-1 to TRBJ1-1; D call uncertain. V was trimmed by 3 bases and J by 5 bases, leaving 22 bases between them. Germline V CDR1 and CDR2: DFQATT, SNEGSKA (reference sequence). The CDR3 is made up of 16 amino acids. This chain's CDR3 is CSASGFQILGMTEAFF. CDR3 nucleotide sequence: TGCAGTGCTAGTGGATTTCAGATACTAGGGATGACTGAAGCTTTCTTT.

This clonotype was observed a handful of times. V is TRBV4-3 and J is TRBJ1-4, with D tentatively TRBD1 (5 bases). The CDR3 contains 15 residues. V gave up 1 base and J gave up 8 bases, with 14 bases separating them. In germline, CDR1 is LGHNA, CDR2 YSLEER. The CDR3 DNA reads TGCGCCAGCAGCCAAGTTGGGACCCGAGGGGAAAAACTGTTTTTT. It encodes CASSQVGTRGEKLFF.

This chain connects TRBV27 to TRBJ1-2; D unresolved. The length of the CDR3 is 14 residues. Germline CDR1 and CDR2: MNHEY and SMNVEV (reference sequence). V shed 7 bases and J shed 3 bases, with 15 bases lying between them. CDR3 bases: TGTGCCAGCACCCCCTATGAGGGTGACTATGGCTACACCTTC. Translated, it gives CASTPYEGDYGYTF.

This clonotype was found a few times. The chain uses TRBV7-2 and TRBJ2-1; D is undetermined. Germline loops: CDR1 SGHTA, CDR2 FQGNSA. V dropped 7 bases and J dropped 1 base, with 14 bases sitting between them. The CDR3 is 15 residues long. CDR3 amino acids: CASISDMASYNEQFF. In nucleotides, the CDR3 is TGTGCCAGCATCTCCGACATGGCTTCCTACAATGAGCAGTTCTTC.

This clonotype was picked up many times. This chain joins TRBV5-1 and TRBJ2-5, with D uncertain. This CDR3 has 14 residues. The V end lost 0 bases, the J end lost 3 bases, and 9 bases lay between the germline ends. Germline V gene sequence: CDR1 SGHRS, CDR2 YFSETQ. The DNA of the CDR3 is TGCGCCAGCAGCTTGGGTAGGGCCGAAGAGACCCAGTACTTC. Its translation is CASSLGRAEETQYF. The whole variable domain, remainder taken from reference TRBV5-1 and TRBJ2-5, is KAGVTQTPRYLIKTRGQQVTLSCSPISGHRSVSWYQQTPGQGLQFLFEYFSETQRNKGNFPGRFSGRQFSNSRSEMNVSTLELGDSALYLCASSLGRAEETQYFGPGTRLLVL.

This clonotype was found a few times. J is TRBJ2-3 and V is TRBV27; no firm D call. The length of the CDR3 is 14 residues. Germline lookup yields CDR1 MNHEY and CDR2 SMNVEV (reference sequence). Trimming left V 4 bases short and J 4 bases short, with 12 bases between. The CDR3, as DNA: TGTGCCAGCAGTTCTTACCGGCACGCAGATACGCAGTATTTT. Translated: CASSSYRHADTQYF.

The chain uses TRBV29-1 and TRBJ2-1, with 7 bases lining up with TRBD2. After removal of 6 bases from V and 10 bases from J, the junction contained 6 bases not matched to a gene. This CDR3 contains 11 residues. Germline-derived CDR1 and CDR2 are SQVTM and ANQGSEA. The CDR3 loop is CSVPGLLEQFF. For the CDR3, the DNA is TGCAGCGTCCCGGGACTACTCGAGCAGTTCTTC.

The chain has TRBV5-1 and TRBJ2-2; D possibly uses TRBD1 or TRBD2 (5 bases each). The CDR3 extends over 15 amino acids. The V end lost 5 bases, the J end lost 3 bases, and 14 bases lay between the germline ends. CDR1 is SGHRS, CDR2 YFSETQ, per germline. The CDR3 protein is CASSWGTPDTGELFF. DNA of the CDR3: TGCGCCAGCAGTTGGGGGACCCCGGACACCGGGGAGCTGTTTTTT.

This clonotype occurred a few times. The chain combines TRBV5-1 with TRBJ2-7, with TRBD1 matching 7 bases. Looked up from germline, CDR1 is SGHRS and CDR2 is YFSETQ. CDR3 length: 14 residues. J gave up 4 bases and V 4 bases, and 8 bases lay outside the gene matches. CDR3 region: CASSVGQANYEQYF. The DNA of the CDR3 is TGCGCCAGCAGCGTCGGACAGGCCAATTACGAGCAGTACTTC. Full variable domain (remainder filled in from reference TRBV5-1 and TRBJ2-7): KAGVTQTPRYLIKTRGQQVTLSCSPISGHRSVSWYQQTPGQGLQFLFEYFSETQRNKGNFPGRFSGRQFSNSRSEMNVSTLELGDSALYLCASSVGQANYEQYFGPGTRLTVT.

In this sample, this clonotype turned up many times. The V and J genes are TRBV5-1 and TRBJ1-2; D gene uncertain. Germline loops: CDR1 SGHRS, CDR2 YFSETQ. The CDR3 totals 14 residues. Trimming cost V 1 base and J 4 bases, with 11 bases left between them. CDR3: CASSLYGLTYGYTF. The CDR3 bases are TGCGCCAGCAGCTTGTATGGTCTGACCTATGGCTACACCTTC.

The chain uses TRBV7-2 and TRBJ1-2; 9 bases align to TRBD1. Germline trimming cut 2 bases from V and 5 bases from J; bases unmatched to any gene: 9. Germline assignment: CDR1 SGHTA and CDR2 FQGNSA. CDR3 size: 16 residues. This CDR3 reads CASSLQMGQGEYGYTF. The CDR3, as DNA: TGTGCCAGCAGCTTACAGATGGGACAGGGAGAATATGGCTACACCTTC.

Comment on this clonotype: It is likely a read error, because the conserved phenylalanine at the end of the CDR3 is missing. This sequence joins TRBV20-1 and TRBJ1-2; the match to TRBD1 covers 8 bases. V was pared by 2 bases and J by 9 bases, with 11 bases of the junction left unmatched. Germline V gene data show CDR1 as DFQATT and CDR2 as SNEGSKA (reference sequence). The length of the CDR3 is 14 residues. The CDR3 sequence: CSARYRDRPFSYTI. The CDR3 DNA reads TGCAGTGCTAGATACCGGGACAGGCCGTTCAGCTACACCATC.

This clonotype has at least ten counts. V and J are TRBV6-1 and TRBJ1-1, with D hard to call. Germline CDR1 reads MNHNS; CDR2 reads SASEGT. The CDR3 sequence is 14 residues long. V lost 1 base to trimming and J lost 7 bases, with 13 bases between them. The CDR3 sequence: CASSEERTILEAFF. For the CDR3, the DNA is TGTGCCAGCAGTGAAGAGCGGACGATACTTGAAGCTTTCTTT.

This clonotype was detected many times. The V call is TRBV7-9, the J call TRBJ2-2; D might be TRBD1 (5 bases). Germline values: CDR1 SEHNR, CDR2 FQNEAQ (reference sequence). The CDR3 spans 12 residues. Trimming shortened V by 5 bases and J by 9 bases, and 10 bases separated the two germline ends. The CDR3 sequence: CASSQWGRELFF. In nucleotides, the CDR3 is TGTGCCAGCAGCCAATGGGGCCGGGAGCTGTTTTTT.

This chain joins TRBV14 and TRBJ2-4; D gene ambiguous. The CDR3 consists of 14 residues. Trimming shortened V by 1 base and J by 9 bases, and 13 bases separated the two germline ends. Germline assignment: CDR1 SGHDN and CDR2 FVKESK. For the CDR3, the DNA is TGTGCCAGCAGCCAAGGGGTCCCCGGCGGCATTCAGTACTTC. This translates into CASSQGVPGGIQYF.

This clonotype was observed at least ten times. This chain uses TRBV5-1 with TRBJ1-5; D perhaps matches TRBD1 (6 bases). The germline gives CDR1 SGHRS, CDR2 YFSETQ. This CDR3 spans 14 amino acids. Trimming pared 3 bases from V and 7 bases from J, leaving 14 bases between. The CDR3 spells CASSSTGFGQPQHF. The CDR3 bases are TGCGCCAGCAGCTCAACAGGGTTCGGACAGCCCCAGCATTTT.

The V and J genes are TRBV5-8 and TRBJ2-3; D uncertain. This CDR3 is built from 14 residues. The V and J ends lost 1 base and 5 bases respectively, with 11 bases between them. Per germline, CDR1 SGHTS and CDR2 YDEGEE. The CDR3 spells CASSLRTTVDTQYF. The CDR3 DNA follows: TGTGCCAGCAGCTTGCGTACGACGGTAGATACGCAGTATTTT.

The rearrangement links TRBV7-8 to TRBJ2-7; tentative D call: TRBD2 (6 bases). Looked up from germline, CDR1 is SGHVS and CDR2 is FQNEAQ. V gave up 1 base and J gave up 2 bases, with 15 bases separating them. The CDR3 consists of 16 residues. In DNA, the CDR3 is TGTGCCAGCAGCTTAGAGTCTAGCGTTGGGGCCTACGAGCAGTACTTC. This gives the protein CASSLESSVGAYEQYF.

The rearrangement joins TRBV20-1 to TRBJ1-1; D may be TRBD1 (5 bases). V lost 3 bases, J lost 7 bases, and 21 bases lay in between. The germline V gene has CDR1 DFQATT and CDR2 SNEGSKA (reference sequence). This CDR3 spans 15 amino acids. The CDR3 region is CSASFPGQAVLEAFF. CDR3 DNA sequence: TGCAGTGCTAGTTTTCCGGGGCAGGCTGTTCTTGAAGCTTTCTTT.